The rows below give T cell receptor beta chains drawn from one sample of a study of blood T cells in healthy people across ages. MiXCR was run by TCRdb on the 5' RACE reads, yielding one entry per CDR3 protein. The table has hundreds of thousands of distinct CDR3 sequences, about 24% seen once. These records were also assigned to another study, of T cells of mothers and their children.

Sequencing was carried out using blood. Receptors originate from a boy aged 5-17 years in good health. The CDR3 runs from the conserved cysteine through the conserved F or W. Fields, in order: clone size, J gene, D gene, V gene, CDR3 DNA, CDR3 protein. The D gene is left open where the match is weak. For some rows the clone size is stated as once, few or many, or as a class when expanded; others skip it.

few TRBJ2-7 - TRBV7-9 TGTGCCAGCAGCCCTTCGACCTACTACGAGCAGTACTTC CASSPSTYYEQYF
- TRBJ2-7 - TRBV3-1 TGTGCCAGCAGCCAAGTATTCGGACCCGTTACCTACGAGCAGTACTTC CASSQVFGPVTYEQYF
few TRBJ2-5 TRBD1 TRBV24-1 TGTGCCACCAGTGCCTTCGGGACAGGGGGGATATCCGCTCAAGAGACCCAGTACTTC CATSAFGTGGISAQETQYF
once TRBJ1-1 TRBD1 TRBV29-1 TGCAGCGTTACAGGGGCGGACGCTGAAGCTTTCTTT CSVTGADAEAFF
- TRBJ1-4 - TRBV27 TGTGCCAGCAGTTCACGACAGGTTGAAAAACTGTTTTTT CASSSRQVEKLFF
- TRBJ1-1 TRBD1 TRBV6-1 TGTGCCACCAACCGATTAACGACAGGGGAGCCCGAAGCTTTCTTT CATNRLTTGEPEAFF
- TRBJ1-2 TRBD1 TRBV6-5 TGTGCCAGCAGTTGGGAGGGAACAGGGGGTTCGGGCTACACCTTC CASSWEGTGGSGYTF
- TRBJ1-2 TRBD1 TRBV13 TGTGCCAGCAGCTTCACACCCACAGGGGCTAACTATGGCTACACCTTC CASSFTPTGANYGYTF
- TRBJ2-5 - TRBV25-1 TGTGCCAGCAGCGACAGGCAGCAAGAGACCCAGTACTTC CASSDRQQETQYF
few TRBJ1-5 TRBD1 TRBV6-6 TGTGCCAGCAGTTACACTGGACAGGGGGAGCGGCCCCAGCATTTT CASSYTGQGERPQHF
- TRBJ2-1 - TRBV3-1 TGTGCCAGCAGCCCTTTGATCCGATACAATGAGCAGTTCTTC CASSPLIRYNEQFF
- TRBJ2-1 TRBD2 TRBV29-1 TGCAGCGCTCTTCTTCTAGCGGGCTCCTACAATGAGCAGTTCTTC CSALLLAGSYNEQFF
- TRBJ1-2 TRBD1 TRBV7-2 TGTGCCAGCAGCTCAGCCGGGACAGGGATGAAGGAGGGCTACACCTTC CASSSAGTGMKEGYTF
- TRBJ1-2 TRBD1 TRBV12-3/TRBV12-4 TGTGCCAGCAGTTTCGCCACCCCCGGGACAGGATCCTATGGCTACACCTTC CASSFATPGTGSYGYTF
few TRBJ2-5 TRBD1 TRBV10-3 TGTGCCATCACGAGAAACAGGGGCGACCAAGAGACCCAGTACTTC CAITRNRGDQETQYF
few TRBJ2-3 - TRBV29-1 TGCAGCGTTGTACAGCCGCCGGATACGCAGTATTTT CSVVQPPDTQYF
- TRBJ2-5 TRBD2 TRBV11-2 TGTGCCAGCAGTTATCCTACTAGCGGCCCTCAAGAGACCCAGTACTTC CASSYPTSGPQETQYF
- TRBJ2-7 - TRBV28 TGTGCCAGCAGCCCGGCGGGGGCATCCGCCTCCTACGAGCAGTACTTC CASSPAGASASYEQYF
- TRBJ1-1 - TRBV30 TGTGCCTGGAGTGGATTTGGGGGCGCGGACACTGAAGCTTTCTTT CAWSGFGGADTEAFF
- TRBJ2-5 - TRBV20-1 TGCAGCCCGTTGGGGGAGACCCAGTACTTC CSPLGETQYF
few TRBJ1-2 - TRBV29-1 TGCAGCGTTGAAGAGTCGGCAGGGGTTAACTATGGCTACACCTTC CSVEESAGVNYGYTF
many TRBJ1-2 - TRBV29-1 TGCAGCGTTGATGGGGGTCTCAACTATGGCTACACCTTC CSVDGGLNYGYTF
- TRBJ1-2 - TRBV5-8 TGTGCCAGCAGCATTGGTAGTTTTGGCCACACCTTC CASSIGSFGHTF
- TRBJ2-7 - TRBV15 TGTGCCACCAGCAGTCCCCGGCTCTCCCACGAGCAGTACTTC CATSSPRLSHEQYF
few TRBJ1-2 - TRBV6-2/TRBV6-3 TGTGCCAGCAGTTACCCTGGTGGGGGTAACTATGGCTACACCTTC CASSYPGGGNYGYTF
few TRBJ2-2 - TRBV2 TGTGCCACCCCGCGGGGACCGAACACCGGGGAGCTGTTTTTT CATPRGPNTGELFF
many TRBJ1-2 - TRBV7-2 TGTGCCAGCAGCCTCCAGGGGAACTATGGCTACACCTTC CASSLQGNYGYTF
- TRBJ2-1 - TRBV19 TGTGCCAGTAGTATCTCAGTGTACAATGAGCAGTTCTTC CASSISVYNEQFF
few TRBJ2-1 - TRBV28 TGTGCCAGCAGTCAACAGGACAATGAGCAGTTCTTC CASSQQDNEQFF
- TRBJ1-4 - TRBV7-2 TGTGCCAGCAGCTCACCGGGACGGAGCGGTGAAAAACTGTTTTTT CASSSPGRSGEKLFF